Only a few counts were recorded for the clone carrying this TCR beta chain. Its antigen is unknown. This entry is derived from a study of T cells after yellow fever vaccination. Study information: The SMART-Seq v4 Ultra Low Input method served to prepare the low-cell-number fractions.

Making TCR cDNA involved 5'RACE template switching, which added UMIs and a universal primer site. TCRdb recomputed calls from the 5' RACE reads with MiXCR, one row per CDR3 protein. The sample holds just under 600,000 distinct CDR3 sequences, approximately 15% seen once. Study-wide results and caveats: In post-booster samples, most primary-vaccination clones reappeared (just under 98% CD4, about 90% CD8).

CDR3 size: 16 residues. V shed 6 bases and J 4 bases; nucleotides not matched to a gene: 8. Germline CDR1 reads MDHEN; CDR2 reads SYDVKM. V gene TRBV28 combines with J gene TRBJ2-5, with 13 bases identical to TRBD2. This receptor was obtained from a young man who received the YFV17D yellow fever vaccine. Sequences were derived from PBMCs, sampled on the day of the yellow fever booster vaccination. The CDR3 sequence: CASSSYRLAGGETQYF. DNA for the CDR3: TGTGCCAGCAGCTCCTACAGACTAGCGGGAGGAGAGACCCAGTACTTC.